The 15 T cell receptor beta chains below were found in one sample sequenced in a study of T cell changes during pregnancy in multiple sclerosis. Profiling relied on immunoSEQ multiplex PCR, and the TCRdb table lists in-frame clones only, not all of them. Of about 60,000 clones listed, about 90% were seen once; the top ten hold about 2.1%. Here the sequenced sample was peripheral blood, taken in the second trimester of pregnancy. Receptors originate from a female donor in good health, enrolled as a control in a pregnancy study.

This chain joins TRBV2 and TRBJ1-1; unclear D gene. The CDR3 runs 13 residues. The V gene's germline CDR1 is SNHLY and CDR2 FYNNEI. Trimming cost V 6 bases and J 7 bases, with 15 bases left between them. The CDR3 sequence is CASRDRRNGEAFF. CDR3 DNA: TGTGCCAGCAGGGATAGGAGAAACGGTGAAGCTTTCTTT.

The chain carries TRBV5-4 and TRBJ1-1, with 10 positions matching TRBD1. The length of the CDR3 is 16 residues. V shed 0 bases and J 2 bases; nucleotides not matched to a gene: 4. The germline CDR1 and CDR2 sequences are SGHNT and YYREEE (reference sequence). DNA of the CDR3: TGTGCCAGCAGCTTGGGGGGGACAGGGGATAACACTGAAGCTTTCTTT. Translation: CASSLGGTGDNTEAFF.

The chain joins TRBV6-1 to TRBJ1-2; D call uncertain. Germline CDR1 and CDR2: MNHNS and SASEGT. The CDR3 is made up of 13 amino acids. V was pared by 4 bases and J by 3 bases, with 9 bases between. The CDR3 DNA sequence: TGTGCCAGCAGTGTGGGAGGAGACTATGGCTACACCTTC. It codes for CASSVGGDYGYTF.

This chain connects TRBV6-1 to TRBJ2-7, with TRBD2 matching over 12 bases. CDR1 and CDR2 (germline): MNHNS, SASEGT. The CDR3 is made up of 15 amino acids. The V segment lost 2 bases and the J segment 2 bases; nucleotides outside the gene matches: 1. DNA of the CDR3: TGTGCCAGCAGTGAAAGGACTAGCGGGGCCTACGAGCAGTACTTC. Amino acid sequence: CASSERTSGAYEQYF.

A single count supports this clone. This sequence joins TRBV27 and TRBJ1-4, with D unclear. This CDR3 is built from 22 residues. Looked up from germline, CDR1 is MNHEY and CDR2 is SMNVEV (reference sequence). The V end lost 4 bases, the J end lost 1 base, and 31 bases lay between the germline ends. The CDR3 DNA is TGTGCCAGCAGTTCCCTTTTCCTAAGGACCGGGAAGGAGGCTGGAACTAATGAAAAACTGTTTTTT. Its translation is CASSSLFLRTGKEAGTNEKLFF.

This clone is a singleton in its sample. The rearrangement joins TRBV7-8 to TRBJ1-5, with TRBD1 identical over 9 bases. CDR1 is SGHVS and CDR2 is FQNEAQ in the germline V gene. The CDR3 length is 15 residues. Trimming took 4 bases from V and 2 from J; bases not matched to a gene: 3. DNA of the CDR3: TGTGCCAGCAGCTCCCGGGACAGGGGCAATCAGCCCCAGCATTTT. Amino acids: CASSSRDRGNQPQHF.

The chain recombines TRBV4-1 with TRBJ1-4, with TRBD1 matching over 8 bases. From germline, CDR1 is MGHRA and CDR2 YSYEKL. The V and J ends lost 7 bases and 8 bases, in that order; junction bases with no gene match: 6. This CDR3 is built from 13 residues. CDR3 in DNA: TGCGCCAGCAACCCGACAGGGGTCGAAAAACTGTTTTTT. Encoded protein: CASNPTGVEKLFF.

The CDR3 here is CSTSGTVLNEQFF. The CDR3 DNA reads TGCAGCACTTCCGGGACAGTTCTAAATGAGCAGTTCTTC. The chain is built from TRBV29-1 and TRBJ2-1; 7 bases map to TRBD1. The ends lost 8 bases at V and 7 bases at J; junction bases unmatched: 11. The CDR3 sequence is 13 residues long. CDR1 SQVTM and CDR2 ANQGSEA come from the germline V gene.

The gene calls are TRBV27 and TRBJ2-7; 13 nucleotides align to TRBD2. Germline V CDR1 and CDR2: MNHEY, SMNVEV (reference sequence). V shed 5 bases, J shed 3 bases, and the junction held 13 bases outside the gene matches. The CDR3 is 18 residues long. The CDR3 DNA sequence: TGTGCCAGCAGTCCGTGGACTAGCGGGAGAAAGTGGGTCTACGAGCAGTACTTC. Amino acids: CASSPWTSGRKWVYEQYF.

The gene calls are TRBV29-1 and TRBJ1-2; TRBD1 matches 7 bases. Germline CDR1 SQVTM, CDR2 ANQGSEA. There are 11 residues in the CDR3. V lost 6 bases and J lost 8; bases outside the gene matches: 6. CDR3 loop: CSVSTGVGYTF. As DNA, the CDR3 is TGCAGCGTCTCAACAGGGGTGGGCTACACCTTC.

V is TRBV7-8 and J is TRBJ1-2; D is possibly TRBD1 (5 bases). This CDR3 region has 13 residues. V was clipped by 1 base and J by 5 bases, with 8 bases between them. Germline assignment: CDR1 SGHVS and CDR2 FQNEAQ. The CDR3 loop is CASSLDRSYGYTF. CDR3 sequence (DNA): TGTGCCAGCAGCTTAGACAGGTCGTATGGCTACACCTTC.

In nucleotides, the CDR3 is TGTGCCAGCAGTTTATTCCCAGGGGGCATAAGCAATCAGCCCCAGCATTTT. Residues: CASSLFPGGISNQPQHF. This sequence joins TRBV28 and TRBJ1-5; TRBD1 matches at 8 bases. CDR3 length: 17 residues. V gave up 1 base and J gave up 1 base; unmatched junction bases: 6. Germline values: CDR1 MDHEN, CDR2 SYDVKM.

This clone was counted a single time. V is TRBV6-5 and J is TRBJ2-7, with TRBD2 matching over 7 bases. CDR1 is MNHEY and CDR2 is SVGAGI in the germline V gene. This CDR3 is built from 13 residues. With V trimmed by 2 bases and J by 3 bases, 1 base remained unmatched. The CDR3 DNA sequence: TGTGCCAGCAGTTACGCTAGCGGCTACGAGCAGTACTTC. It translates to CASSYASGYEQYF.

This clone was seen just once. CDR3 residues: CASSQDSRQAFF. The CDR3 nucleotides read TGCGCCAGCAGCCAAGACTCCAGACAGGCTTTCTTT. The genes are TRBV4-1 and TRBJ1-1; perhaps TRBD1 as D (5 bases). The V and J ends lost 0 bases and 11 bases respectively, with 10 bases between them. CDR1 is MGHRA and CDR2 is YSYEKL in the germline V gene. The CDR3 sequence is 12 residues long.

This clone has only one observation. The chain uses TRBV30 and TRBJ2-5; 10 bases line up with TRBD2. CDR3 size: 16 residues. CDR1 is GTSNPN, CDR2 SVGIG, per germline (reference sequence). The V gene end was trimmed by 0 bases and the J gene end by 9 bases; junction bases not matched to a gene: 13. The CDR3 nucleotides read TGTGCCTGGAGTGTACTAGCGGGATTAGGGGGTGGGCCCCAGTACTTC. Its translation: CAWSVLAGLGGGPQYF.